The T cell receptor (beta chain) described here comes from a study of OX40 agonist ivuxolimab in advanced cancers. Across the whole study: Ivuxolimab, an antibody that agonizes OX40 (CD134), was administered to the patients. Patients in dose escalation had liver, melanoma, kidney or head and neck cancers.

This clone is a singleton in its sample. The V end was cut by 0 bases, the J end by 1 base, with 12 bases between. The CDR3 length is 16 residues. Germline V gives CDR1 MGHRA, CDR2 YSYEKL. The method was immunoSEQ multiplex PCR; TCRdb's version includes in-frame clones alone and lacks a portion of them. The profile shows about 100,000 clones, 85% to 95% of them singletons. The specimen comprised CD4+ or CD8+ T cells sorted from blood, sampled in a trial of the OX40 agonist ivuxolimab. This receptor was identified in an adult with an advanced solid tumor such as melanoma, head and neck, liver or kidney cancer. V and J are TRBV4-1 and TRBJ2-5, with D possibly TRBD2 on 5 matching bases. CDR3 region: CASSQDFLGGQETQYF. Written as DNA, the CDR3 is TGCGCCAGCAGCCAAGATTTCCTCGGAGGCCAAGAGACCCAGTACTTC.